This record concerns one T cell receptor beta chain sequence. Its antigen is unknown. The sample holds no much larger clone one base away, and base qualities are not on file. Taken with the paper, the label for time point translates to: 12 to 13 months of natalizumab therapy. The meaning of the sample's treatment or condition label: on natalizumab therapy at sampling. Controls were about five natalizumab-treated MS patients who did not develop PML, sampled longitudinally. All listed patients had previously received interferon beta, and all PML patients were female. Blood samples for T1 were taken at 6 months of natalizumab therapy, and blood samples for T2 were taken at 12 months of natalizumab therapy. Ficoll-Hypaque density gradient centrifugation was used to isolate peripheral blood mononuclear cells. Amplification of TRB CDR3 regions from genomic DNA was performed at survey-level depth using the immunoSEQ two-step multiplex PCR. Synthetic inline TR CDR3 controls covering all V-J pairings were spiked into each PCR to estimate template counts and remove amplification bias. Reads were processed so that amplification and sequencing bias were reduced, and quantification was performed against synthetic TR CDR3 analogs. Per the source publication's procedure: Raw data were processed in ImmunoSEQ Analyzer, removing out-of-frame sequences and CDR3s with stop codons, and genes were named by IMGT nomenclature. Repertoire diversity was summarized as normalized Shannon entropy, defined as 1 minus Pielou's evenness. Only TRB sequences sharing the V gene, the J gene and the CDR3 were counted as identical. Public PML clonotypes were defined as CDR3s shared by two or more PML-onset samples but absent from earlier samples, from controls, and from public databases. Positional CDR3 amino acid composition was analyzed in Skylign with the observed count method. TCRdb retrieved this table from immuneACCESS and kept in-frame rearrangements only. Not all clones are present; in checked studies, unresolved V genes account for under half, and no reason is known for the remainder. V and J calls and clone size are copied from that table; D and trimming were computed from the DNA. Within this sample are more than 20,000 clones, with less than 95% of them counted one time only. The ten largest clones add up to about 2.1% of the sample.

The sample comes from a study of multiple sclerosis patients with progressive multifocal leukoencephalopathy (dated by TCRdb to about 2019). In the study overall: Peripheral T and B cells were examined in MS patients who developed PML (4 under natalizumab, 1 after alemtuzumab) and in treated patients who did not develop PML. The goal of the study was to detect any JC virus-specific or public T-cell expansions that arose at the time of PML onset. Two patients on natalizumab who later developed PML were tracked over time from before therapy, through 6 and 12 months, up to PML onset. The paper's findings and limits, for the study overall: With only a small, descriptive cohort, it remained unclear whether the findings reflect JC virus infection or general immunocompromise. When PML developed, no shared TRBV or TRBJ gene usage and no preferred TRBV-TRBJ pairings were found. Analysis was restricted to peripheral blood, although for natalizumab-associated PML, cerebrospinal fluid or brain lymphocytes might be more informative. TRB clones with frequency above 0.5% were observed only in PML patients, but the clones expanded at PML onset were found to be already present before and during natalizumab therapy. Less diverse TRB repertoires in most PML patients were suggested by lower normalized Shannon entropy, whereas values near 1 were observed in the natalizumab-treated controls.

The sample consisted of PBMCs, taken from a patient treated with natalizumab. The receptor was derived from a man aged 25 to 45 with multiple sclerosis.

The CDR3 region: CASSMWARTDTQYF. The nucleotide sequence is given as TGTGCCAGCAGTATGTGGGCTCGCACAGATACGCAGTATTTT. The V gene is TRBV27 and the J gene is TRBJ2-3; the D gene lacks a confident call. Trimming at the junction amounts to 5 bases on V and 1 base on J, and the germline ends lie 10 bases apart. CDR1 and CDR2, looked up from the germline V gene (reference sequence), are MNHEY and SMNVEV. The CDR3 sequence holds 14 residues, the cysteine and phenylalanine included. Solely the CDR3 DNA is kept, with 42 bases framed from the first base.